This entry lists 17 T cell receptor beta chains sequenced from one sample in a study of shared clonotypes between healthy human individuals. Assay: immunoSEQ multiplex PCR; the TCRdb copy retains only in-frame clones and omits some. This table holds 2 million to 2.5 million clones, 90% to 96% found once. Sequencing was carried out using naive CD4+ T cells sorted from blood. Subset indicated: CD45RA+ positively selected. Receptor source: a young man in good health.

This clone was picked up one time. The CDR3 nucleotides are TGTGCCAGCAGTTACTCCGGACAGGCCGAGGACACTGAAGCTTTCTTT. It yields the protein CASSYSGQAEDTEAFF. The chain has TRBV6-5 and TRBJ1-1; 7 bases match TRBD1. This CDR3 has 16 residues. The V gene end was trimmed by 0 bases and the J gene end by 3 bases; junction bases not matched to a gene: 7. Germline V lookup: CDR1 MNHEY, CDR2 SVGAGI.

The chain's CDR3 is CSDRQGYTEAFF. The CDR3 DNA reads as TGCAGCGACCGACAGGGGTACACTGAAGCTTTCTTT. The chain joins TRBV29-1 to TRBJ1-1; TRBD1 agrees at 8 bases. V shed 7 bases, J shed 3 bases, and the junction held 4 bases outside the gene matches. The CDR3 has 12 amino acids. Germline lookup yields CDR1 SQVTM and CDR2 ANQGSEA.

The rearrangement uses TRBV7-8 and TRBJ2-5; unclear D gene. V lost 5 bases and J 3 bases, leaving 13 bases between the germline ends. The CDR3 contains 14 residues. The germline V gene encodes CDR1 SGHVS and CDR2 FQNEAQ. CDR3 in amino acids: CASSPFSPEETQYF. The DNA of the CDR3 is TGTGCCAGCAGCCCCTTTTCCCCTGAAGAGACCCAGTACTTC.

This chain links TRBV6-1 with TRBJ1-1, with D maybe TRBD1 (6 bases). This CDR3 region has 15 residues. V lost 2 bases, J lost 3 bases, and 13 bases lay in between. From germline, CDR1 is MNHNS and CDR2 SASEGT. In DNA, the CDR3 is TGTGCCAGCAGTGAAAGGGGGACTCCTTACACTGAAGCTTTCTTT. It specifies CASSERGTPYTEAFF.

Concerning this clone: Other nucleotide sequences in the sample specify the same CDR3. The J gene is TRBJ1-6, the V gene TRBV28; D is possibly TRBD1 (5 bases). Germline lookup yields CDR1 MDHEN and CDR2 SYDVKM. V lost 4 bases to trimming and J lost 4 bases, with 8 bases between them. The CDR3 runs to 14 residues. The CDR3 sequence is CASSSGTYNSPLHF. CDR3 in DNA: TGTGCCAGCAGTTCGGGGACGTATAATTCACCCCTCCACTTT.

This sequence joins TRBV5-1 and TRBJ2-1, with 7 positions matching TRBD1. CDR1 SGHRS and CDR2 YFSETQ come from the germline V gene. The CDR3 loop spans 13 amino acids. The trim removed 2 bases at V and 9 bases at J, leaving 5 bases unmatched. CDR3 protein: CASSLQGRSEQFF. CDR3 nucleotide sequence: TGCGCCAGCAGCTTACAGGGGAGAAGTGAGCAGTTCTTC.

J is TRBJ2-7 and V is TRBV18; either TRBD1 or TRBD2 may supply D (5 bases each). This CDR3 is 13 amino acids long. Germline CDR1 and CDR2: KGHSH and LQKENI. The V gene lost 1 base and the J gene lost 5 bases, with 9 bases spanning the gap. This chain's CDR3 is CASSPRGSDEQYF. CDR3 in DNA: TGTGCCAGCTCACCACGGGGGAGCGACGAGCAGTACTTC.

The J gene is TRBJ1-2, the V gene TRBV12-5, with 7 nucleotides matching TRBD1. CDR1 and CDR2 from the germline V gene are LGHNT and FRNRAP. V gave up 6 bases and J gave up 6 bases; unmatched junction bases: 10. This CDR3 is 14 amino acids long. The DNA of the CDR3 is TGTGCTAGTGGGCCGACAGGGAGGAATCATGGCTACACCTTC. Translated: CASGPTGRNHGYTF.

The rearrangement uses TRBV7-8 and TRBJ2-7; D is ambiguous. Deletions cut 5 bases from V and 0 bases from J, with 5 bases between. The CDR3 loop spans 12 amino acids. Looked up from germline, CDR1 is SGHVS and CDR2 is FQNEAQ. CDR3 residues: CASSVSSYEQYF. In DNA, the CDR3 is TGTGCCAGCAGCGTTAGCTCCTACGAGCAGTACTTC.

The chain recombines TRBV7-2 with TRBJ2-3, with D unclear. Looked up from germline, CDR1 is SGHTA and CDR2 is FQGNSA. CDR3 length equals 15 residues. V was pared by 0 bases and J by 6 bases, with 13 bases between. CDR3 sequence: CASSLAVGPWDTQYF. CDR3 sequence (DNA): TGTGCCAGCAGCTTAGCGGTGGGTCCTTGGGATACGCAGTATTTT.

The CDR3 sequence is CASSPDSNYGYTF. The DNA for the CDR3 is TGTGCCAGCAGTCCCGACAGCAACTATGGCTACACCTTC. The V gene is TRBV28, the J gene TRBJ1-2; a possible D gene is TRBD1 (5 bases). CDR3 length: 13 amino acids. The germline gives CDR1 MDHEN, CDR2 SYDVKM. Trimming left V 5 bases short and J 2 bases short, with 9 bases between.

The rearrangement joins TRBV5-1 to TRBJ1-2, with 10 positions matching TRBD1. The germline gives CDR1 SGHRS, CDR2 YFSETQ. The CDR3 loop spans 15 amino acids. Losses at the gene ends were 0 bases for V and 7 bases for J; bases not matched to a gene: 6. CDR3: CASSLEGTGVRGYTF. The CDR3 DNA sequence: TGCGCCAGCAGCTTGGAAGGGACAGGGGTTCGTGGCTACACCTTC.

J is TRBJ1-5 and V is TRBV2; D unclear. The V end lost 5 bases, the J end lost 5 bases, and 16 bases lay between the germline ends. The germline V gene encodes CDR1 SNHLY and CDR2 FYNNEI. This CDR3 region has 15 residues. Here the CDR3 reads CASSPGPGFDQPQHF. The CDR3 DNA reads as TGTGCCAGCAGTCCAGGCCCAGGATTCGATCAGCCCCAGCATTTT.

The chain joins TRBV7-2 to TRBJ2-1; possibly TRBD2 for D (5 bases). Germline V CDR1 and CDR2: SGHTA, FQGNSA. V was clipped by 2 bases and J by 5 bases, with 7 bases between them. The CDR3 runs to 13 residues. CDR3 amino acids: CASSLKADNEQFF. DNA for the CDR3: TGTGCCAGCAGCTTAAAAGCGGACAATGAGCAGTTCTTC. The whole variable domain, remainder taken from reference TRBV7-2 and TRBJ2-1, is GAGVSQSPSNKVTEKGKDVELRCDPISGHTALYWYRQSLGQGLEFLIYFQGNSAPDKSGLPSDRFSAERTGGSVSTLTIQRTQQEDSAVYLCASSLKADNEQFFGPGTRLTVL.

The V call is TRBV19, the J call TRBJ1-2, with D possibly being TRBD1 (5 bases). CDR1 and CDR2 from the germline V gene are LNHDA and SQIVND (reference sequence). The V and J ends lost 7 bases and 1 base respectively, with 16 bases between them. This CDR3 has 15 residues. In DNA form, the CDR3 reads TGTGCCAGTACCCGGGGACCGAACTTTAACTATGGCTACACCTTC. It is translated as CASTRGPNFNYGYTF.

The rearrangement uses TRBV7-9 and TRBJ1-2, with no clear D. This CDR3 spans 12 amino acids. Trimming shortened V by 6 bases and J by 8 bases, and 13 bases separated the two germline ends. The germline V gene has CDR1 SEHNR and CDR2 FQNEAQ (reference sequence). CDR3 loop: CASRREVGGYTF. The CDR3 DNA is TGTGCCAGCAGACGGGAAGTCGGAGGCTACACCTTC.

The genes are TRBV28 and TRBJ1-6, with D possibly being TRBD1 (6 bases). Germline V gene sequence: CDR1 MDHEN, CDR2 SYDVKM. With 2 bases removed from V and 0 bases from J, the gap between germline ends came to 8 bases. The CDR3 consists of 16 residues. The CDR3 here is CASSLRGVSYNSPLHF. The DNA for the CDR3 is TGTGCCAGCAGTTTAAGGGGGGTCTCCTATAATTCACCCCTCCACTTT.